There are a few counts of the clone carrying this TCR beta chain. The sample is drawn from a study of shared clonotypes between healthy human individuals. The germline CDR1 and CDR2 sequences are MNHEY and SMNVEV (reference sequence). The V and J ends lost 6 bases and 3 bases respectively, with 7 bases between them. This CDR3 has 12 residues. Several immunoSEQ 96-well plates shared each subset's DNA, each plate a replicate. For unsorted PBMC, 300 ng DNA per replicate equaled tens of thousands of T cell genomes. Sequencing used immunoSEQ multiplex PCR; TCRdb keeps in-frame clones, though not all of them. The sample contains fewer than 600,000 clones, more than 70% of which appear only once.

The clonotype was recovered from a woman between 40 and 55 years old in good health. Some clones in this sample may be carry-over from other donors' samples. The genes are TRBV27 and TRBJ2-3, with D possibly TRBD2 on 5 matching bases. Sequenced: PBMCs. The CDR3 protein is CASSRGTDTQYF. The CDR3 DNA sequence: TGTGCCAGCAGCCGAGGGACAGATACGCAGTATTTT.